The T cell receptor beta chain described here comes from a study of a mutant IDH1 vaccine in newly diagnosed glioma. As regards this clone: Its antigen remains unidentified.

The table came from immunoSEQ multiplex PCR; TCRdb's copy has only in-frame clones and leaves some out. The sample carries around 30,000 clones, around nine tenths recorded once. Trimming left V 5 bases short and J 7 bases short, with 14 bases between. The CDR3 runs to 14 residues. Germline loops: CDR1 MGHRA, CDR2 YSYEKL. Specified time point: week 47, end of study. Every single dose of the vaccine, 300 ug of mutant IDH1 20-mer peptide, came with topical imiquimod. Administration of eight vaccinations to patients took place in weeks 1, 3, 5, 7, 11, 15, 19, 23. Study-wide points: Immune responses induced by the vaccine were seen in roughly 93% of patients, spanning multiple MHC alleles. Pseudoprogression showed no apparent link to changes in top peripheral T cell clonotypes.

This TCR came from a woman aged 25 to 39 with glioma. V gene TRBV4-1 combines with J gene TRBJ2-2; no clear D. The material was PBMCs, obtained from a glioma patient whose treatment included an IDH1 peptide vaccine. For the CDR3, the DNA is TGCGCCAGCAGCTCCCGTAGGACGGACGGGGAGCTGTTTTTT. Residues: CASSSRRTDGELFF.